This T cell receptor beta chain was recorded in a study of blood T cell repertoires in COVID-19. The CDR3 covers 16 residues. CDR1 SGHAT and CDR2 FQNNGV come from the germline V gene. The J segment lost 2 bases and the V segment lost 0 bases, leaving 5 bases of the junction unmatched. Measured with immunoSEQ multiplex PCR; TCRdb has only the in-frame clones, and not every one. The sample has around 460,000 clones; roughly 90% are singletons. V and J are TRBV11-2 and TRBJ2-7; 9 bases are a match to TRBD1. The sequence came from a young man with COVID-19, enrolled during active disease. The sequencing input was peripheral blood. CDR3 DNA sequence: TGTGCCAGCAGCTTAGATCGGGGGACAGGGACCTACGAGCAGTACTTC. Its translation is CASSLDRGTGTYEQYF.